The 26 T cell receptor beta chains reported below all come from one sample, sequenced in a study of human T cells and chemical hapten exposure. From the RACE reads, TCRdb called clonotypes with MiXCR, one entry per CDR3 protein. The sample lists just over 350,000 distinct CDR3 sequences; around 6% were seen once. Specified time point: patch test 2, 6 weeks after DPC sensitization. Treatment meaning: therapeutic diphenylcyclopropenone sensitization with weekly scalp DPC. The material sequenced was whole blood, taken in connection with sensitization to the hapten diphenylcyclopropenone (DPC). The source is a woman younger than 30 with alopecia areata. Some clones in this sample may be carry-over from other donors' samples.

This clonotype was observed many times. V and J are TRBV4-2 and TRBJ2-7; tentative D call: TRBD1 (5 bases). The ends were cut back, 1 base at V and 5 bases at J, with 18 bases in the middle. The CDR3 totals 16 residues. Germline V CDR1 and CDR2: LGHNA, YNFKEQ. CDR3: CASSQASRVFFDEQYF. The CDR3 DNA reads TGTGCCAGCAGCCAAGCTTCCAGGGTATTTTTCGACGAGCAGTACTTC.

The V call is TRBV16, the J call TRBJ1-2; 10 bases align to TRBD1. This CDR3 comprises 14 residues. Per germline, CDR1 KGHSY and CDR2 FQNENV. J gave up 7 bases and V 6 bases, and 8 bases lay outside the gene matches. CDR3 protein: CASSPDRGLGGYTF. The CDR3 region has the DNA TGTGCCAGCAGTCCAGACAGGGGGCTCGGTGGCTACACCTTC.

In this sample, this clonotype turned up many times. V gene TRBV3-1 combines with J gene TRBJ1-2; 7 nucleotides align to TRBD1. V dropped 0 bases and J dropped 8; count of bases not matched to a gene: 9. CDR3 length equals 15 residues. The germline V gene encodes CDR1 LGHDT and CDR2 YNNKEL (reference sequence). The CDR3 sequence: CASSQDDREGYGYTF. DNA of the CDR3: TGTGCCAGCAGCCAAGACGACAGGGAAGGCTACGGCTACACCTTC.

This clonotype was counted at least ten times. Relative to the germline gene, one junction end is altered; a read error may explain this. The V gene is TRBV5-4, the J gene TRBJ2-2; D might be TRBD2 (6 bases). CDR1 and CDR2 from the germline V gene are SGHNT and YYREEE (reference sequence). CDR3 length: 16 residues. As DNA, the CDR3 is TGTGCCAGCGGCTTTCCTTCGGGGGTTGACTACGGGGAGCTGTTTTTT. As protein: CASGFPSGVDYGELFF.

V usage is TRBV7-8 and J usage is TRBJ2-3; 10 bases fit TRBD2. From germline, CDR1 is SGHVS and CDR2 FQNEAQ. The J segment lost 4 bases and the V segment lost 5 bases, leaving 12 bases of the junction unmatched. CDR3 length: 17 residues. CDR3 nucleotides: TGTGCCAGCAGCCCGTTGGGTGGCGGACTAGCGGCAGATACGCAGTATTTT. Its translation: CASSPLGGGLAADTQYF.

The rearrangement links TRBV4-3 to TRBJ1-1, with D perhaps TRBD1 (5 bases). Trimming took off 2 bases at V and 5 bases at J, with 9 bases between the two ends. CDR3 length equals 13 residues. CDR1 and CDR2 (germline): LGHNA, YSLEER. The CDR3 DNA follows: TGCGCCAGCAGCCAATCACCAGGGACTGAAGCTTTCTTT. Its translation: CASSQSPGTEAFF.

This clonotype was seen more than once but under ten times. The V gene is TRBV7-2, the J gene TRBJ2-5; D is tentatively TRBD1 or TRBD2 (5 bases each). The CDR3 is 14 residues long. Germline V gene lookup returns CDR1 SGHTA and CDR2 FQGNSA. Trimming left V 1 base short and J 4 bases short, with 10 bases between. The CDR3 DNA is TGTGCCAGCAGCTTAGGAGGGACCGGAGAGACCCAGTACTTC. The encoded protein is CASSLGGTGETQYF.

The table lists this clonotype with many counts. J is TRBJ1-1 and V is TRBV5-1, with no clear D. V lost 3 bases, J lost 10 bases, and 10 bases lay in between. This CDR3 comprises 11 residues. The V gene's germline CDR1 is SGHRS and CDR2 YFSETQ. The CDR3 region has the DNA TGCGCCAGCAGCTCCCGTGACTCAGCTTTCTTT. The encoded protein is CASSSRDSAFF.

The DNA for the CDR3 is TGTGCCAGCAGCCGTTACCCGCGGGACAGGGGCTACTCTGGGGCCAACGTCCTGACTTTC. It yields the protein CASSRYPRDRGYSGANVLTF. This rearrangement joins TRBV7-9 to TRBJ2-6; the match to TRBD1 covers 10 bases. V lost 5 bases, J lost 0 bases, and 13 bases stayed unmatched. There are 20 residues in the CDR3. Germline V gene data show CDR1 as SEHNR and CDR2 as FQNEAQ (reference sequence).

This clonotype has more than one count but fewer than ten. CDR3 coding DNA: TGTGCCAGCAGTTACGGCGGCACCTTATACGAGCAGTACTTC. Translated, it gives CASSYGGTLYEQYF. The J gene is TRBJ2-7, the V gene TRBV6-2 or TRBV6-3, with no clear D. This CDR3 is built from 14 residues. The V end was cut by 2 bases, the J end by 4 bases, with 12 bases between. Germline V lookup: CDR1 MNHEY, CDR2 SVGEGT.

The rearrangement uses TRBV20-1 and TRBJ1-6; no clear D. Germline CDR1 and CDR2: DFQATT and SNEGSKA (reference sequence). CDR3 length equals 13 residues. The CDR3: CGSLANSNSPLHF. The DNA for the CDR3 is TGCGGAAGTTTGGCGAATTCGAATTCACCCCTCCACTTT.

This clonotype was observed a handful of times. CDR3 region: CASSQERSMTMNTEAFF. The CDR3 DNA reads as TGCGCCAGCAGCCAAGAAAGGTCGATGACGATGAACACTGAAGCTTTCTTT. This chain links TRBV4-1 with TRBJ1-1, with no clear D. V was clipped by 0 bases and J by 0 bases, with 14 bases between them. CDR1 and CDR2 (germline): MGHRA, YSYEKL. The CDR3 is 17 amino acids.

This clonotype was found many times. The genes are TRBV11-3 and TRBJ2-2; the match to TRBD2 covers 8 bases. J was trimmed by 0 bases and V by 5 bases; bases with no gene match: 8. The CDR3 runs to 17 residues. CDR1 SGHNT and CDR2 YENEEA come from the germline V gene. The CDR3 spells CASSPGGAISNTGELFF. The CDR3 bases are TGTGCCAGCAGCCCCGGGGGGGCCATTTCGAACACCGGGGAGCTGTTTTTT.

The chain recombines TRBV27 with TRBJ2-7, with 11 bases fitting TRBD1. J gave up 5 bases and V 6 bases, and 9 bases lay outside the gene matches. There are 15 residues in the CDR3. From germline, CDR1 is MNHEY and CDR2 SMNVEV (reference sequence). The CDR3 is CASRGPGTGGDEQYF. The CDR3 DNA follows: TGTGCCAGCAGGGGCCCCGGGACAGGGGGGGACGAGCAGTACTTC.

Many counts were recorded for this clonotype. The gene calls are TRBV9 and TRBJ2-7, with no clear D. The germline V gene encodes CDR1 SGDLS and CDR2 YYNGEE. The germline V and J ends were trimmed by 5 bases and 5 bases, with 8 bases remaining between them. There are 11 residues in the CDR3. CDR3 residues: CASSGGDEQYF. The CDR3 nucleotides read TGTGCCAGCAGTGGTGGGGACGAGCAGTACTTC.

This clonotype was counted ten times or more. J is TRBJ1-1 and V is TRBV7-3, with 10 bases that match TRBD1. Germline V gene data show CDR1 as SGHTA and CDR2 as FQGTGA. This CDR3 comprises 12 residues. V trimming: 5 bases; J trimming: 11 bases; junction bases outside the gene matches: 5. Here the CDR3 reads CASSVDRGLAFF. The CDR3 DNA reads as TGTGCCAGCAGCGTAGACAGGGGGCTTGCTTTCTTT.

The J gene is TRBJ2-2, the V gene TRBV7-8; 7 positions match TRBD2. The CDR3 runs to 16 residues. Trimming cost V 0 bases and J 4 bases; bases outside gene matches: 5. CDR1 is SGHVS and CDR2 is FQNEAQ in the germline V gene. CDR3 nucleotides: TGTGCCAGCAGCTTAGCGACCCTAGCGGTCACCGGGGAGCTGTTTTTT. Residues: CASSLATLAVTGELFF.

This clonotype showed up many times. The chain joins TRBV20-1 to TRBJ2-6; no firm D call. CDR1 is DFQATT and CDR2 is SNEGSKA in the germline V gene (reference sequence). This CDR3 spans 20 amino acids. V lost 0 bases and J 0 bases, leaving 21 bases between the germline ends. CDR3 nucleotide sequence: TGCAGTGCTAGAGACGATTCGGGTTTTCAACCCTTCTCTGGGGCCAACGTCCTGACTTTC. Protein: CSARDDSGFQPFSGANVLTF.

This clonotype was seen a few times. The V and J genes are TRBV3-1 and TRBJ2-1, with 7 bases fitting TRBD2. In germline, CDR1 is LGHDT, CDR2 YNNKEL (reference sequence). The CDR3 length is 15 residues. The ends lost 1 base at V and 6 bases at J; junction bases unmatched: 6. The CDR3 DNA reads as TGTGCCAGCAGCCAAGGGGCTAGCGGAGCCAATGAGCAGTTCTTC. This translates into CASSQGASGANEQFF.

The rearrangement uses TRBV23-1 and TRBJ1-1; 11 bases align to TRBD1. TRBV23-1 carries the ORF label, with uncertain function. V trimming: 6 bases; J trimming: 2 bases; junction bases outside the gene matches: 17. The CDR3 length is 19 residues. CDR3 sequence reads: CASRQNLDRGRGSNTEAFF. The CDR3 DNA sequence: TGCGCCAGCAGACAAAACCTGGACAGGGGGCGCGGCAGTAACACTGAAGCTTTCTTT.

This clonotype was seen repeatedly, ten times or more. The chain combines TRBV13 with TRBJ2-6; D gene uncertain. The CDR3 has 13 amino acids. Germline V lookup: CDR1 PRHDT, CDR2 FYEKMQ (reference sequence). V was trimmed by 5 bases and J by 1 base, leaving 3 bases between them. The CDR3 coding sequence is TGTGCCAGCAGCCATTCTGGGGCCAACGTCCTGACTTTC. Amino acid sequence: CASSHSGANVLTF. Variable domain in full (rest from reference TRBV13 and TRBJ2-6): AAGVIQSPRHLIKEKRETATLKCYPIPRHDTVYWYQQGPGQDPQFLISFYEKMQSDKGSIPDRFSAQQFSDYHSELNMSSLELGDSALYFCASSHSGANVLTFGAGSRLTVL.

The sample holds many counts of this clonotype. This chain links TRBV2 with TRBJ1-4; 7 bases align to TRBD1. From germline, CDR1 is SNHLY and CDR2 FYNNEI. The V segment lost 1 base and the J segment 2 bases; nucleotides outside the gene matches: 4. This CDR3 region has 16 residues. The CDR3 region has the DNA TGTGCCAGCAGTGAAGTAACAGGGGCCACTAATGAAAAACTGTTTTTT. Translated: CASSEVTGATNEKLFF.

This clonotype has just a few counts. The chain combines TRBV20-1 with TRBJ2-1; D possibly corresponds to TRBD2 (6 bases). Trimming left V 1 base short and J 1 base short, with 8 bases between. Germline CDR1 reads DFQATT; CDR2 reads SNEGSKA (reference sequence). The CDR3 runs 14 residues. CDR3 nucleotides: TGCAGTGCTAGAGCAGGGACTTCCTACAATGAGCAGTTCTTC. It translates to CSARAGTSYNEQFF.

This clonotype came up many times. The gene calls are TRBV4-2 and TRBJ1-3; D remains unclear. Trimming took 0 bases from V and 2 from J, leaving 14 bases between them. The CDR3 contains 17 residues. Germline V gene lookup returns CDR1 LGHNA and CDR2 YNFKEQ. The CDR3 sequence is CASSQDGEGSPGNTIYF. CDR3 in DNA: TGTGCCAGCAGCCAAGATGGGGAGGGATCCCCTGGAAACACCATATATTTT.

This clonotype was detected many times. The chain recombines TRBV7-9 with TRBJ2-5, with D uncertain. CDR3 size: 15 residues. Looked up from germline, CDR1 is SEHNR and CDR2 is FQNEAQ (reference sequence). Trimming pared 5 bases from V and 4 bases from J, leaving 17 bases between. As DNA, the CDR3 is TGTGCCAGCAGCCCATCCCGCACCCGAGTAGAGACCCAGTACTTC. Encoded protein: CASSPSRTRVETQYF.

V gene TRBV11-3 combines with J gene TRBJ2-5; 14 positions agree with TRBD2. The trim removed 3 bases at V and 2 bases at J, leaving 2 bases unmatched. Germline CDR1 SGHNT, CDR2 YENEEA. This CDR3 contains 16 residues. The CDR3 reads CASSFRTSGGQETQYF. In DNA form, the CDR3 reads TGTGCCAGCAGCTTCAGGACTAGCGGGGGGCAAGAGACCCAGTACTTC.